What follows is one TCR beta chain and its context. Its specificity is unknown. Mismatch with germline at one junction end may stem from a read error. This sample stems from a study of cytomegalovirus exposure and HLA in healthy donors. The CDR3 is 10 amino acids. Germline assignment: CDR1 MRHNA and CDR2 SNTAGT. Study-wide findings and caveats: Prior analysis indicated that the majority of TCR beta V segments exhibited productivity approximately 90% or approximately 30% of the time. A later analysis reportedly identified an Asian-associated ancestry cluster as carrying fewer N-insertions than the roughly 670-donor mean. Analyzed later, most CMV-associated TCR beta chains appeared HLA-restricted.

Primers: 60 Vbeta forward and 13 Jbeta reverse. The table came from immunoSEQ multiplex PCR; TCRdb's copy has only in-frame clones and leaves some out. This table has around 180,000 clones, 75% to 90% appearing once. The sample was PBMCs. This receptor was identified in a man under 40 in good health and CMV-seropositive. V usage is TRBV6-4 and J usage is TRBJ2-7, with 8 bases that match TRBD2. CDR3 bases: TGTGCCAGCAGTGAAAACCGGGAGGGATTC. This codes for CASSENREGF.